This paragraph reports one T cell receptor beta chain. These data come from a study of CD8 T cells in Susac syndrome. The RNA, about 0.5 to 1 ug, was put through reverse transcription using random hexamers. TCRdb reanalysed the immunoSEQ multiplex PCR reads using MiXCR and keeps one entry per CDR3 protein. The table has approximately 180,000 distinct CDR3 sequences, approximately 96% seen once. V was clipped by 4 bases and J by 3 bases, with 27 bases between them. Germline V lookup: CDR1 MNHNS, CDR2 SASEGT. This CDR3 spans 19 amino acids. The chain joins TRBV6-1 to TRBJ1-2; perhaps TRBD1 as D (5 bases). This TCR derives from a human donor with multiple sclerosis. The specimen was CD4+ T cells from PBMCs. CDR3 loop: CASSGELRAEGRLDYGYTF. In DNA form, the CDR3 reads TGTGCCAGCAGTGGGGAATTGCGGGCCGAGGGACGCCTTGACTATGGCTACACCTTC.